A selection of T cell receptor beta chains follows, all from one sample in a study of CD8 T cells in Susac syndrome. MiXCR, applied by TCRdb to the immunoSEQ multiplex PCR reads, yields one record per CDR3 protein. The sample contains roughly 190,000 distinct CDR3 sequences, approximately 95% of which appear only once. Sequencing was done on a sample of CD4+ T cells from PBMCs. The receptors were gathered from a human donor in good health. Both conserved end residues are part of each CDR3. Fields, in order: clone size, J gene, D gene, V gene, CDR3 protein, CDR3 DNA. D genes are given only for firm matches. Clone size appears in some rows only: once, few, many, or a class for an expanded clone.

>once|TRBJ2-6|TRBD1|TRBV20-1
CSATEGGGANVLTF
TGCAGTGCTACCGAAGGGGGCGGGGCCAACGTCCTGACTTTC
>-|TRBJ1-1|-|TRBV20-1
CSASFGNTEAFF
TGCAGTGCTAGCTTTGGGAACACTGAAGCTTTCTTT
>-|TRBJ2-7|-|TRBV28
CASRPALGEQYF
TGTGCCAGCAGACCCGCTCTAGGGGAGCAGTACTTC
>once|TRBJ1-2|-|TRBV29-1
CSVSQGNYYGYTF
TGCAGCGTTTCCCAGGGCAACTACTATGGCTACACCTTC
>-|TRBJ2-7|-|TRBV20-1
CSARYLLYEQYF
TGCAGTGCTAGATATCTTCTCTACGAGCAGTACTTC
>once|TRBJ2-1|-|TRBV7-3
CASSRLSSSYNEQFF
TGTGCCAGCAGCCGACTATCGAGCTCCTACAATGAGCAGTTCTTC
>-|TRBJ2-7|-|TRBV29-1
CSDRDRYEQYF
TGCAGCGATAGGGACCGCTACGAGCAGTACTTC
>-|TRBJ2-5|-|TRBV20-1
CSARGPGWETQYF
TGCAGTGCTAGAGGCCCCGGCTGGGAGACCCAGTACTTC
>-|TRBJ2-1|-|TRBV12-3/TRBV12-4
CASSLLALNNEQFF
TGTGCCAGCAGTTTACTAGCCCTAAACAATGAGCAGTTCTTC
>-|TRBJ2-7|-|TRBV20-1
CSASSGGPYEQYF
TGCAGTGCTAGTTCCGGGGGGCCCTACGAGCAGTACTTC
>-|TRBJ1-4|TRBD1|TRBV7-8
CASSGDPQGRLFF
TGTGCCAGCAGCGGGGACCCACAGGGGAGGCTGTTTTTT
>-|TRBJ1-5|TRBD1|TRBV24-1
CATSRGDREGQPQHF
TGTGCCACCAGTCGCGGGGACAGGGAGGGACAGCCCCAGCATTTT
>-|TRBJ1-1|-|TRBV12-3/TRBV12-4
CASTPFGGAEAFF
TGTGCCAGCACCCCGTTCGGGGGCGCTGAAGCTTTCTTT
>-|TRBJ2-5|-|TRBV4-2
CASSQDVGQSYQETQYF
TGTGCCAGCAGCCAAGATGTTGGGCAGTCGTACCAAGAGACCCAGTACTTC
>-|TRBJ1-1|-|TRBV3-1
CASTYRSGLNTEAFF
TGTGCCAGCACCTACAGATCGGGGTTGAACACTGAAGCTTTCTTT
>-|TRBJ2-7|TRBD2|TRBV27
CASSSRLAGGFGYEQYF
TGTGCCAGCAGTTCGCGACTAGCGGGAGGTTTTGGTTACGAGCAGTACTTC
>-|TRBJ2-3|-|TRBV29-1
CSAGLLRSPTDTQYF
TGCAGCGCTGGACTGCTCCGTTCTCCCACAGATACGCAGTATTTT
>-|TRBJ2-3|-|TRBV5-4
CASSLTGNTDTQYF
TGTGCCAGCAGCTTAACGGGAAACACAGATACGCAGTATTTT
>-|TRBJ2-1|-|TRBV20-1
CSARLQQFF
TGCAGTGCTAGGCTCCAGCAGTTCTTC
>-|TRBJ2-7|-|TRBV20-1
CSASGQGSGEQYF
TGCAGTGCTAGTGGGCAGGGATCGGGCGAGCAGTACTTC
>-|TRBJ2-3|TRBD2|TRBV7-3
CATQAGGEDTQYF
TGTGCCACACAGGCGGGAGGGGAAGATACGCAGTATTTT
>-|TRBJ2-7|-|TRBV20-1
CSAASRPVYEQYF
TGCAGTGCAGCCAGTCGACCCGTGTACGAGCAGTACTTC
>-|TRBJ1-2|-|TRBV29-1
CSVETSGTNYGYTF
TGCAGCGTTGAAACGTCAGGGACTAACTATGGCTACACCTTC
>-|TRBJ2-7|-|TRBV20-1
CSASPGGGTVYYEQYF
TGCAGTGCTAGTCCCGGGGGCGGGACAGTGTACTACGAGCAGTACTTC
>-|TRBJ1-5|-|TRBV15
CATSRDYQPQHF
TGTGCCACCAGCAGAGACTATCAGCCCCAGCATTTT
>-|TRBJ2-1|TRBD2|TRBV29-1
CSVATSGSYNEQFF
TGCAGCGTGGCAACTAGCGGCTCCTACAATGAGCAGTTCTTC
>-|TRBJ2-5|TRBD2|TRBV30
CAWELAGPPGTQYF
TGTGCCTGGGAGTTAGCGGGCCCTCCAGGGACCCAGTACTTC
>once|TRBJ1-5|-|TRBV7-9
CASSFEGGQPQHF
TGTGCCAGCAGCTTTGAGGGTGGACAGCCCCAGCATTTT
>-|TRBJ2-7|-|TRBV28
CASSRDAGSYEQYF
TGTGCCAGCAGTCGGGACGCCGGGTCCTACGAGCAGTACTTC
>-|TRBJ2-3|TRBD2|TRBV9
CASSVNGLAGEPDTQYF
TGTGCCAGCAGCGTGAACGGACTAGCGGGAGAACCGGATACGCAGTATTTT
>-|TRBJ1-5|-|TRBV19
CASTPRTEGPQHF
TGTGCCAGTACCCCAAGGACGGAAGGGCCCCAGCATTTT
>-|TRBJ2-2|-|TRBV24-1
CATSGRVGANTGELFF
TGTGCCACCAGTGGAAGGGTCGGGGCCAACACCGGGGAGCTGTTTTTT
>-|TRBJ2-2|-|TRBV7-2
CASSGLGAGELFF
TGTGCCAGCAGCGGGCTAGGGGCCGGGGAGCTGTTTTTT
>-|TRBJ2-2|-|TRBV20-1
CSAGTFNTGELFF
TGCAGTGCTGGGACCTTCAACACCGGGGAGCTGTTTTTT
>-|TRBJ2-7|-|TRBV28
CASGTGTISYEQYF
TGTGCCAGCGGGACCGGGACAATCTCCTACGAGCAGTACTTC
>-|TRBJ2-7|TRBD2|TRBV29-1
CSVSGLAGGSLREQYF
TGCAGCGTCTCGGGACTAGCGGGAGGTTCCCTCAGGGAGCAGTACTTC
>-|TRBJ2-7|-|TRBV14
CASSQDLGLRQYF
TGTGCCAGCAGCCAAGATTTGGGCCTCCGGCAGTACTTC
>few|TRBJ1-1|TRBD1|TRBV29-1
CSVVGQGNTEAFF
TGCAGCGTCGTCGGACAGGGCAACACTGAAGCTTTCTTT
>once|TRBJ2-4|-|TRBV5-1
CASSLGGHAAKNIQYF
TGCGCCAGCAGCTTGGGGGGCCATGCGGCCAAAAACATTCAGTACTTC
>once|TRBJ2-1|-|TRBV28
CASSPPAGAPNEQFF
TGTGCCAGCAGCCCCCCGGCAGGGGCGCCCAATGAGCAGTTCTTC
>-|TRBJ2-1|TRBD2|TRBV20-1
CSAASGAPNEQFF
TGCAGTGCTGCTAGCGGAGCCCCCAATGAGCAGTTCTTC
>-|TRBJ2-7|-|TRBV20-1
CSARPPGAYEQYF
TGCAGTGCCCGACCACCTGGGGCCTACGAGCAGTACTTC
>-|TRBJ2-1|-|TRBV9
CASSLGVDEQFF
TGTGCCAGCAGCTTAGGGGTTGATGAGCAGTTCTTC
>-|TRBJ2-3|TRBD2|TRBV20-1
CSAVSGRAADTQYF
TGCAGTGCTGTTAGCGGGAGGGCGGCAGATACGCAGTATTTT
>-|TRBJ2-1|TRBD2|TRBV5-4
CASSYPTSGSAREQFF
TGTGCCAGCAGCTATCCGACTAGCGGGAGCGCACGTGAGCAGTTCTTC
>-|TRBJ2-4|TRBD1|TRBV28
CASSDRADKNIQYF
TGTGCCAGCAGCGACAGGGCGGACAAAAACATTCAGTACTTC
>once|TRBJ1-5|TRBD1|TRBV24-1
CATSGGGGDQPQHF
TGTGCCACCAGTGGGGGAGGGGGCGATCAGCCCCAGCATTTT
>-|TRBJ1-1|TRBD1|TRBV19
CARVDRGREAFF
TGTGCCAGAGTGGACAGGGGGCGAGAAGCTTTCTTT
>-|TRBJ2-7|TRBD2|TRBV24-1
CATSDLAGGSYEQYF
TGTGCCACCAGTGATTTGGCGGGAGGATCATACGAGCAGTACTTC
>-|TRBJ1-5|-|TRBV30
CAWIPGGTGNSDQPQHF
TGTGCCTGGATCCCGGGGGGAACAGGTAATTCGGATCAGCCCCAGCATTTT
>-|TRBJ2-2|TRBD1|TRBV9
CASSRDRATGELFF
TGTGCCAGCAGCAGGGACAGGGCCACCGGGGAGCTGTTTTTT
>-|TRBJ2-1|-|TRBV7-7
CASSLAAGSNEQFF
TGTGCTAGCAGCTTAGCGGCCGGAAGCAATGAGCAGTTCTTC
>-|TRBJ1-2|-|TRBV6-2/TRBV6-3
CASSSRFYGYTF
TGTGCCAGCAGTTCAAGGTTCTATGGCTACACCTTC
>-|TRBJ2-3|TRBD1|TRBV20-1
CSARDRVRTDTQYF
TGCAGTGCTCGGGACAGGGTACGCACAGATACGCAGTATTTT
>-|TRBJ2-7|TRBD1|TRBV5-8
CASRSDRGEGYEQYF
TGTGCCAGCAGGTCTGACAGGGGAGAGGGGTACGAGCAGTACTTC
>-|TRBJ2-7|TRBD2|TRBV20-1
CSAERDSYEQYF
TGCAGTGCTGAGCGGGACTCCTACGAGCAGTACTTC
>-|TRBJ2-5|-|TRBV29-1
CSVGGLFQETQYF
TGCAGCGTTGGAGGACTGTTCCAAGAGACCCAGTACTTC
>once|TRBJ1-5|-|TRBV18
CASSPGRANQPQHF
TGTGCCAGCTCACCAGGCAGGGCCAATCAGCCCCAGCATTTT
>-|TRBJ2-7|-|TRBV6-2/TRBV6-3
CASSWVYEQYF
TGTGCCAGCAGCTGGGTCTACGAGCAGTACTTC